This TCR beta chain stems from a study of tumor-infiltrating lymphocytes in primary liver carcinoma. In the study overall: Patients included men and women of 30 to 69 years.

Overall study results and limits: Researchers found tumor-adjacent and tumor-blood pairs overlapped less than tumor region pairs.

Blood RNA was derived from unsorted whole blood, and germline DNA was extracted too. This CDR3 region has 16 residues. Trimming removed 5 bases from V and 3 bases from J, with 17 bases in between. From germline, CDR1 is MNHNS and CDR2 SASEGT. A primer in the constant region served to generate TCR beta cDNA from approximately 500 ng of total RNA. Slightly modified ARM-PCR with three nested multiplex PCR rounds yielded TCR beta libraries. Two initial PCR rounds of roughly 10 cycles each paired TRBV1-TRBV30 forward primers with a C-beta reverse primer. TCRdb reprocessed the multiplex PCR reads with MiXCR, giving one entry per CDR3 protein. The sample holds some 190,000 distinct CDR3 sequences, 50% to 75% seen once. For this clonotype: The antigen is unknown.

The source material was peripheral blood. This sequence joins TRBV6-1 and TRBJ1-3; possible D gene TRBD1, 6 bases. The source of this sequence is a man aged 40-49 years with primary liver carcinoma and hepatitis B virus infection. The CDR3 DNA reads TGTGCCAGCAGTCTAACAACAGGGTCAAATGGAAACACCATATATTTT. Translation gives CASSLTTGSNGNTIYF.